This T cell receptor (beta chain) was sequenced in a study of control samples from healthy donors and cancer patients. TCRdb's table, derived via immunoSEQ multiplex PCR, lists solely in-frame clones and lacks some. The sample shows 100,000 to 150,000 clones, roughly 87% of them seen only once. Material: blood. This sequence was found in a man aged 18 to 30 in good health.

The CDR3 here is CASSSQGDYNSPLHF. CDR3 nucleotides: TGTGCCAGCAGCAGTCAGGGAGATTATAATTCACCCCTCCACTTT. The rearrangement links TRBV7-3 to TRBJ1-6; a weak D match, TRBD1 (5 bases). The CDR3 covers 15 residues. V was trimmed by 5 bases and J by 4 bases, leaving 12 bases between them. Germline lookup yields CDR1 SGHTA and CDR2 FQGTGA. Variable domain in full (rest from reference TRBV7-3 and TRBJ1-6): GAGVSQTPSNKVTEKGKYVELRCDPISGHTALYWYRQSLGQGPEFLIYFQGTGAADDSGLPNDRFFAVRPEGSVSTLKIQRTERGDSAVYLCASSSQGDYNSPLHFGNGTRLTVT.